This TCR beta chain appears in the sequencing data of a study of OX40 agonist ivuxolimab in advanced cancers. Study-level results: Dosing at 0.1 to 3.0 mg/kg was accompanied by clonal expansion of CD4+ and CD8+ blood T cells by week 6.

The assay was immunoSEQ multiplex PCR, and TCRdb's table has in-frame clones only and misses some. The sample shows about 60,000 clones, 87% of them seen only once. In the case of this clone: Its antigen remains unknown.

The CDR3 sequence is 15 residues long. CDR1 and CDR2 from the germline V gene are SGHTA and FQGNSA. V was shortened by 6 bases and J by 5 bases, with 16 bases between the two germline ends. The chain links TRBV7-2 to TRBJ2-2; D perhaps matches TRBD1 (6 bases). This receptor was identified in an adult with an advanced solid tumor such as melanoma, head and neck, liver or kidney cancer. The sequencing here drew on CD4+ or CD8+ T cells sorted from blood, taken in a trial of the OX40 agonist ivuxolimab. CDR3 bases: TGTGCCAGCAGGGGGGCGGGTGGAAGGACCGGGGAGCTGTTTTTT. It encodes CASRGAGGRTGELFF.